Below are 16 T cell receptor beta chains sequenced from a single sample in a study of T cells in Graves' hyperthyroidism and ophthalmopathy. It was RNA transcripts that yielded the amplified TCR beta CDR3 regions. A set of HTBI primers served as the primers for a first-round RT-PCR of the TCR CDR3. MiXCR was run by TCRdb on the multiplex PCR reads, yielding one entry per CDR3 protein. The top ten hold 9.2% of the sample, which has a few hundred thousand distinct CDR3 sequences, approximately 13% seen once. Sequencing input: blood. These receptors were taken from a woman under 30 with Graves' hyperthyroidism.

This clonotype was seen many times. The junction departs from germline at one end; a sequencing error may be responsible. The rearrangement uses TRBV28 and TRBJ1-2; D uncertain. In germline, CDR1 is MDHEN, CDR2 SYDVKM. This CDR3 is 11 amino acids long. As DNA, the CDR3 is TGCGCCAGCAGCCTAGACTATGGCTACACCTTC. It codes for CASSLDYGYTF.

This clonotype was observed at least ten times. The gene calls are TRBV2 and TRBJ1-4, with 7 bases lining up with TRBD1. J gave up 5 bases and V 6 bases, and 3 bases lay outside the gene matches. Germline assignment: CDR1 SNHLY and CDR2 FYNNEI. The CDR3 is 13 residues long. The CDR3 protein is CASRGQVNEKLFF. The CDR3 DNA reads as TGTGCCAGCAGAGGACAGGTGAATGAAAAACTGTTTTTT.

This clonotype appeared many times. Here the CDR3 reads CASSFWAATTNEKLFF. CDR3 sequence (DNA): TGTGCCAGCAGTTTTTGGGCAGCTACAACTAATGAAAAACTGTTTTTT. This chain connects TRBV12-3 or TRBV12-4 to TRBJ1-4; D not resolved. CDR3 size: 16 residues. The V end lost 3 bases, the J end lost 0 bases, and 11 bases lay between the germline ends.

Details on this clonotype: A junction end diverges from the germline sequence, so it may reflect a read error. The V gene is TRBV28, the J gene TRBJ2-4; D tentatively fits TRBD1 or TRBD2 (5 bases each). Per germline, CDR1 MDHEN and CDR2 SYDVKM. The CDR3 has 16 residues. CDR3 sequence (DNA): TGTGCCAGCAGTCTACTGACAGAGCTAGCCAAAAACACTCAGTACTTC. Translated: CASSLLTELAKNTQYF.

In its sample, this clonotype was seen many times. This chain links TRBV29-1 with TRBJ2-3; 8 nucleotides align to TRBD2. Germline CDR1 reads SQVTM; CDR2 reads ANQGSEA. This CDR3 is 15 amino acids long. The trim removed 5 bases at V and 4 bases at J, leaving 11 bases unmatched. CDR3 sequence (DNA): TGCAGCGTTAAGAAGGGAGCGGGAGTGGCAGATACGCAGTATTTT. Amino acids: CSVKKGAGVADTQYF.

The gene calls are TRBV20-1 and TRBJ2-7, with 7 bases matching TRBD2. J was trimmed by 2 bases and V by 0 bases; bases with no gene match: 4. The germline gives CDR1 DFQATT, CDR2 SNEGSKA (reference sequence). The length of the CDR3 is 14 residues. The CDR3 DNA is TGCAGTGCTAGAGACGGCGGGGGAACCTACGAGCAGTACTTC. This codes for CSARDGGGTYEQYF.

The table lists this clonotype with a few counts. The chain employs TRBV27 and TRBJ2-3; D is ambiguous. In germline, CDR1 is MNHEY, CDR2 SMNVEV (reference sequence). The germline V and J ends were trimmed by 5 bases and 4 bases, with 7 bases remaining between them. This CDR3 is 12 amino acids long. The CDR3 reads CASSERPDTQYF. The CDR3 DNA reads TGTGCCAGCAGTGAGAGGCCAGATACGCAGTATTTT.

This clonotype has just a few counts. The chain uses TRBV6-1 and TRBJ2-1, with 8 nucleotides matching TRBD2. CDR1 and CDR2 from the germline V gene are MNHNS and SASEGT. The CDR3 spans 16 residues. The V and J ends lost 2 bases and 15 bases, in that order; junction bases with no gene match: 18. CDR3 bases: TGTGCCAGCAGTGAAAAATCAACTAGCGGCCTTAGGGGCAGGTTCTTC. This gives the protein CASSEKSTSGLRGRFF.

In its sample, this clonotype was seen many times. The chain employs TRBV3-1 and TRBJ1-2; D is unresolved. The CDR3 is made up of 16 amino acids. The V end was cut by 4 bases, the J end by 4 bases, with 19 bases between. The germline CDR1 and CDR2 sequences are LGHDT and YNNKEL (reference sequence). The CDR3 here is CASSLQTLSFPYGYTF. In DNA form, the CDR3 reads TGTGCCAGCAGCCTACAGACCCTGTCGTTCCCCTATGGCTACACCTTC.

The chain employs TRBV5-1 and TRBJ2-7, with TRBD2 identical over 10 bases. This CDR3 spans 16 amino acids. J gave up 3 bases and V 4 bases, and 10 bases lay outside the gene matches. Germline CDR1 and CDR2: SGHRS and YFSETQ. CDR3 DNA sequence: TGCGCCAGCAGCCCCGGTGGTAGCGGGAGGAACTACGAGCAGTACTTC. The encoded protein is CASSPGGSGRNYEQYF.

This clonotype showed up many times. V is TRBV7-9 and J is TRBJ1-1; the D is unclear. Germline loops: CDR1 SEHNR, CDR2 FQNEAQ (reference sequence). The CDR3 extends over 13 amino acids. V shed 3 bases and J shed 8 bases, with 13 bases lying between them. CDR3 DNA sequence: TGTGCCAGCAGCTTCTCGGGCCGGAGCGAAGCTTTCTTT. Translating it yields CASSFSGRSEAFF.

The table lists this clonotype with many counts. The chain has TRBV7-2 and TRBJ2-3, with D perhaps matching TRBD1 or TRBD2 (5 bases each). V was shortened by 5 bases and J by 2 bases, with 11 bases between the two germline ends. Germline CDR1 and CDR2: SGHTA and FQGNSA. This CDR3 is built from 14 residues. CDR3 nucleotides: TGTGCCAGCAGCCCCGGGGCGAACACAGATACGCAGTATTTT. Translated: CASSPGANTDTQYF.

The sample holds a few counts of this clonotype. The chain is built from TRBV6-1 and TRBJ1-3; D remains unclear. The CDR3 is 12 residues long. Trimming took 2 bases from V and 8 from J, leaving 7 bases between them. CDR1 is MNHNS and CDR2 is SASEGT in the germline V gene. CDR3 region: CASSELGDTIYF. The CDR3 coding sequence is TGTGCCAGCAGTGAACTAGGAGACACCATATATTTT.

This chain uses TRBV5-1 with TRBJ2-5; 7 bases line up with TRBD1. V lost 3 bases, J lost 1 base, and 3 bases stayed unmatched. Germline V lookup: CDR1 SGHRS, CDR2 YFSETQ. CDR3 length: 14 residues. CDR3 sequence reads: CASSSTGRQETQYF. The CDR3, as DNA: TGCGCCAGCAGCTCGACAGGGCGCCAAGAGACCCAGTACTTC.

This clonotype was found many times. This rearrangement joins TRBV5-1 to TRBJ1-2, with 10 bases matching TRBD1. There are 14 residues in the CDR3. The germline gives CDR1 SGHRS, CDR2 YFSETQ. J was trimmed by 5 bases and V by 2 bases; bases with no gene match: 3. This CDR3 is CASSFDRGRYGYTF. The CDR3 nucleotides are TGCGCCAGCAGCTTCGACAGGGGGCGTTATGGCTACACCTTC.

The chain links TRBV18 to TRBJ1-1, with a weak D call TRBD1 (5 bases). This CDR3 region has 16 residues. The germline gives CDR1 KGHSH, CDR2 LQKENI. V lost 6 bases to trimming and J lost 3 bases, with 20 bases between them. CDR3 sequence reads: CASSGVQRGVDTEAFF. The CDR3 bases are TGTGCCAGCTCGGGGGTGCAGCGGGGTGTGGACACTGAAGCTTTCTTT.